The TCR beta chain under discussion was sequenced for a study of T cell responses to AZD1222 COVID-19 vaccine. Germline assignment: CDR1 SGHRS and CDR2 YFSETQ. This CDR3 contains 14 residues. V gave up 5 bases and J gave up 7 bases; unmatched junction bases: 5. Sequencing used immunoSEQ multiplex PCR; TCRdb keeps in-frame clones, though not all of them. The repertoire consists of more than 100,000 clones, with around 90% occurring once and the leading ten covering 1.5%. The TCR was taken from an adult in good health. V usage is TRBV5-1 and J usage is TRBJ2-1, with 11 positions matching TRBD1. Sequencing used peripheral blood, obtained on day 0 of AZD1222 vaccination. The CDR3 region is CASRTGTGGNEQFF. CDR3 DNA sequence: TGCGCCAGCAGGACAGGGACAGGGGGAAATGAGCAGTTCTTC.